This TCR beta chain is from a study of CD8 T cells in Susac syndrome. The CD8+ and CD4+ T cells were isolated magnetically using a negative isolation approach, whereas the TEMRA cells were enriched by FACS. RNA was extracted with the RNeasy kit, and a quantity of 0.5 to 1 ug was reverse transcribed using random hexamers. TCRdb fed the immunoSEQ multiplex PCR reads into MiXCR, producing one record per CDR3 protein. This sample has over 150,000 distinct CDR3 sequences; 90% to 96% occur once, and the top ten carry around 0.12%. The germline CDR1 and CDR2 sequences are SEHNR and FQNEAQ (reference sequence). The CDR3 sequence is 12 residues long. The V gene lost 10 bases and the J gene lost 3 bases, with 11 bases spanning the gap.

The V and J genes are TRBV7-9 and TRBJ2-3; D is ambiguous. This TCR came from a human donor with Susac syndrome. Sequences were obtained from CD4+ T cells from PBMCs. The CDR3 bases are TGTGCCATCGGCAGTAAGACAGATACGCAGTATTTT. This codes for CAIGSKTDTQYF.